This TCR beta chain was recovered during a study of identifying expanded T cells in peripheral blood. As regards this clone: Its target is unknown.

Generated by immunoSEQ multiplex PCR, the TCRdb table keeps only in-frame clones and is missing some. The sample includes 83,000 or so clones, roughly 90% of them seen just once. Notes on the study in general: Variance in clone template counts between approximately two-week samples significantly increased with total template count across all healthy donors.

The CDR3 consists of 13 residues. V was trimmed by 2 bases and J by 1 base, leaving 4 bases between them. Per germline, CDR1 MDHEN and CDR2 SYDVKM. The V and J genes are TRBV28 and TRBJ2-3, with no clear D. The sequenced sample was blood. The source of this sequence is a person aged 18 to 70 in good health. The CDR3 DNA sequence: TGTGCCAGCAGTTTAGGGGGCACAGATACGCAGTATTTT. Its translation is CASSLGGTDTQYF.